Listed below are T cell receptor beta chains from one sample, sequenced in a study of vaccination and CD4 T cells after COVID-19. For these TCRs, the target antigens are not known. TCRdb passed the PCR reads through MiXCR, listing each CDR3 protein once. Altogether some 15,000 distinct CDR3 sequences are present, 50% being singletons, with the ten largest covering over 9.5%. Sequencing was carried out using CD4+ T cells from blood, cultured in vitro. The source of these receptors is a human donor who had recovered from COVID-19. CDR3s include the opening cysteine and the closing phenylalanine or tryptophan. Each record gives: V gene, CDR3 length, J gene, clone size, D gene, CDR3 protein, CDR3 DNA. A D gene is named only where the DNA matches it firmly. For some rows the clone size is stated as once, few or many, or as a class when expanded; others skip it.

TRBV20-1	15	TRBJ1-1	-	-	CSARDVRVMDTEAFF	TGCAGTGCTAGAGATGTGCGGGTAATGGACACTGAAGCTTTCTTT
TRBV5-4	13	TRBJ1-1	-	-	CASSSGGLTEAFF	TGTGCCAGCAGTTCTGGCGGTCTCACTGAAGCTTTCTTT
TRBV6-5	11	TRBJ1-2	medium-sized	-	CASSSQDGYTF	TGTGCCAGCAGTTCTCAGGATGGCTACACCTTC
TRBV7-8	14	TRBJ1-1	-	-	CASSLARAGTEAFF	TGTGCCAGCAGCTTAGCAAGGGCGGGCACTGAAGCTTTCTTT
TRBV20-1	12	TRBJ2-1	-	-	CSASYQRDEQFF	TGCAGTGCTAGCTACCAGCGGGATGAGCAGTTCTTC
TRBV18	15	TRBJ2-5	-	-	CASSLLTGGEETQYF	TGTGCCAGCTCACTTTTGACAGGCGGGGAAGAGACCCAGTACTTC
TRBV5-1	20	TRBJ2-6	-	TRBD2	CASSSGLAGSIRSGANVLTF	TGCGCCAGCAGCTCTGGACTAGCGGGATCAATACGCTCTGGGGCCAACGTCCTGACTTTC
TRBV6-2/TRBV6-3	14	TRBJ2-1	-	-	CASRDGGPLGEQFF	TGTGCCAGCAGAGATGGGGGCCCTCTCGGTGAGCAGTTCTTC
TRBV19	14	TRBJ1-5	-	-	CASIPQGGNQPQHF	TGTGCCAGTATCCCACAGGGAGGCAATCAGCCCCAGCATTTT
TRBV7-2	14	TRBJ1-2	-	-	CASSWRGAGYGYTF	TGTGCCAGCAGCTGGCGGGGCGCTGGCTATGGCTACACCTTC
TRBV19	19	TRBJ1-5	few	-	CASSPGEGSGRVYRKPQHF	TGTGCCAGTAGTCCGGGGGAGGGTTCAGGGAGGGTATATCGGAAGCCCCAGCATTTT
TRBV2	13	TRBJ1-5	few	-	CASSDMSNQPQHF	TGTGCCAGCAGTGACATGTCCAATCAGCCCCAGCATTTT
TRBV7-2	15	TRBJ1-1	-	TRBD1	CASSLRQGANTEAFF	TGTGCCAGCAGCCTGCGACAGGGTGCGAACACTGAAGCTTTCTTT
TRBV7-9	15	TRBJ1-4	-	TRBD1	CASRRDRGPVEKLFF	TGTGCCAGCAGGAGGGACAGGGGGCCGGTTGAAAAACTGTTTTTT
TRBV25-1	14	TRBJ2-2	-	-	CASSAPRFTGELFF	TGTGCCAGCAGTGCGCCAAGGTTCACCGGGGAGCTGTTTTTT
TRBV2	14	TRBJ1-1	few	-	CASSEQGRRTEAFF	TGTGCCAGCAGTGAGCAGGGGCGTAGGACTGAAGCTTTCTTT
TRBV2	13	TRBJ2-1	-	-	CASRGDHYNEQFF	TGTGCCAGCAGAGGGGACCATTACAATGAGCAGTTCTTC
TRBV6-5	16	TRBJ1-6	few	TRBD1	CASSYKNRQGGSPLHF	TGTGCCAGCAGTTACAAGAACCGACAGGGGGGATCACCCCTCCACTTT
TRBV25-1	11	TRBJ2-3	-	-	CATFGADTQYF	TGTGCCACCTTCGGAGCAGATACGCAGTATTTT
TRBV20-1	14	TRBJ2-2	few	TRBD2	CSVLAGVDTGELFF	TGCAGTGTCCTGGCGGGGGTCGACACCGGGGAGTTGTTTTTT
TRBV5-4	15	TRBJ1-2	few	TRBD1	CASTYVGTGGNGYTF	TGTGCCAGCACCTACGTCGGGACAGGGGGCAATGGCTACACCTTC
TRBV27	15	TRBJ1-6	few	TRBD1	CASSSPQGGNSPLHF	TGTGCCAGCAGTTCCCCCCAGGGGGGGAATTCACCCCTCCACTTT
TRBV10-3	16	TRBJ2-3	few	TRBD2	CAISYTGTSGTDTQYF	TGTGCCATCAGTTATACCGGGACTAGCGGCACAGATACGCAGTATTTT
TRBV12-3/TRBV12-4	11	TRBJ1-1	-	-	CASRHRAEAFF	TGTGCCAGCAGACACCGGGCCGAAGCTTTCTTT
TRBV29-1	13	TRBJ1-1	few	TRBD1	CSVVATGATEAFF	TGCAGCGTTGTAGCGACAGGGGCCACTGAAGCTTTCTTT
TRBV7-2	13	TRBJ2-1	-	-	CASSLVGINEQFF	TGTGCCAGCAGCTTAGTGGGAATTAATGAGCAGTTCTTC